This T cell receptor (beta chain) originates from a study of T cells in localized non-small cell lung cancer. The table came from immunoSEQ multiplex PCR; TCRdb's copy has only in-frame clones and leaves some out. The sample has tens of thousands of clones, 85% to 90% seen once. As concerns this clone: Antigen: not known.

Study-level findings and limits: There was an association of higher blood T cell density with longer overall survival.

The CDR3 covers 16 residues. Germline V gene data show CDR1 as PRHDT and CDR2 as FYEKMQ (reference sequence). V lost 6 bases and J lost 5; bases outside the gene matches: 13. The sample consisted of peripheral blood, taken before any cancer treatment. This TCR was recovered from a female donor older than 55 with stage I squamous cell lung carcinoma. The chain is built from TRBV13 and TRBJ2-1; 7 bases line up with TRBD2. This chain's CDR3 is CASSPYGSGPHNEQFF. CDR3 nucleotide sequence: TGTGCCAGCAGTCCCTACGGTAGCGGGCCCCACAATGAGCAGTTCTTC.